This T cell receptor beta chain is drawn from a study of beta chain features in type 1 diabetes. The investigators reverse transcribed all of the isolated RNA, so they sequenced expressed TCRB transcripts. Mean read depth for naive, central memory and regulatory T cell samples was several million reads. Repertoires were generated with immunoSEQ multiplex PCR, while TCRdb's copy carries only in-frame clones and drops some. The repertoire includes over 600,000 clones, 9.5% to 15% of them detected once, and around 0.12% sits in the top ten. It was one heparinised blood draw, averaging approximately 100 mL, that each donor gave. Details on this clone: Its specificity is not known.

The germline V gene encodes CDR1 SEHNR and CDR2 FQNEAQ (reference sequence). The CDR3 runs 12 residues. The V gene lost 4 bases and the J gene lost 2 bases, with 6 bases spanning the gap. Findings and caveats of the study: Lower insertion and higher deletion counts appeared at VDJ junctions in type 1 diabetes patients. All four CD4+ subsets of Type 1 diabetes patients contained TCRB CDR3s that were moderately but significantly shorter. Patients showed naive, central memory and Treg TCRB repertoires that appeared more similar than those of healthy donors.

Sequenced: naive CD4+ T cells from blood. The TCR comes from a young man with type 1 diabetes. V and J are TRBV7-9 and TRBJ2-7; D is undetermined. The CDR3 DNA is TGTGCCAGCAGCTACAATACCTACGAGCAGTACTTC. Amino acid sequence: CASSYNTYEQYF.